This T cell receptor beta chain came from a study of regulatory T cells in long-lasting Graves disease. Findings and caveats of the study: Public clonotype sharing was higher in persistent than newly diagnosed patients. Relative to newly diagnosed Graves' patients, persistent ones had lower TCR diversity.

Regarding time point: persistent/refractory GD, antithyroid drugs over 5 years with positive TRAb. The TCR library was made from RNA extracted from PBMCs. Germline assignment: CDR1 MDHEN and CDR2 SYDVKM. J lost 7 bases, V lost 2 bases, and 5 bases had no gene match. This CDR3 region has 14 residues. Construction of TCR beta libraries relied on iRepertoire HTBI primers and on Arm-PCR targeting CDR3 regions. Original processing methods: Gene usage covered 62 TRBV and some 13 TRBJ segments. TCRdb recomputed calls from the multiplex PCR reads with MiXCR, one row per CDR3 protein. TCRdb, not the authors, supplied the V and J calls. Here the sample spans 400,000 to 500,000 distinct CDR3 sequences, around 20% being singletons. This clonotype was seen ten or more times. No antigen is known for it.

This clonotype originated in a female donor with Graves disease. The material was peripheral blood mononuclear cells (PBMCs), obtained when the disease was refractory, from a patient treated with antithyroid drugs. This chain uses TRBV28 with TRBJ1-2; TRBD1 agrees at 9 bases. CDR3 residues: CASSLNRGRSGYTF. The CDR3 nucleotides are TGTGCCAGCAGTTTAAACAGGGGGCGAAGTGGCTACACCTTC.